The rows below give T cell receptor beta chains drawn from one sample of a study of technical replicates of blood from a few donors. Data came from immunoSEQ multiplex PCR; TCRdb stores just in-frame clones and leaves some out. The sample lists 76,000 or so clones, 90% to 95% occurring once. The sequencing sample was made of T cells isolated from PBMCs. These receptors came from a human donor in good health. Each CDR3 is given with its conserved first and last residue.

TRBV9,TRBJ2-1,CASSVSGGPRNEQFF
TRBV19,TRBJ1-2,CASSPQGADGYTF
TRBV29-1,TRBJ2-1,CSVISGRISEQFF
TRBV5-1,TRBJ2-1,CASSFLAGGPLGNEQFF
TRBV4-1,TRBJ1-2,CASSLGVGYTF
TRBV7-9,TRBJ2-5,CASKGLAGAEAQETQYF
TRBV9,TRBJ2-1,CASSRRGINPNEQFF
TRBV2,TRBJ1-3,CASSIRGSSHSGNTIYF
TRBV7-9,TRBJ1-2,CASSSHQGDSGYGYTF
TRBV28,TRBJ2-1,CASSSVNNEQFF
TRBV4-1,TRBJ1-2,CASSQSGQGTNYGYTF
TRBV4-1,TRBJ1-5,CASSRYGGTDSNQPQHF
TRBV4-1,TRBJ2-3,CASSQESSGSTDTQYF
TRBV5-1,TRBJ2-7,CASSLDRLSPGDYEQYF
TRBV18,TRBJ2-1,CASSPLGESHNEQFF
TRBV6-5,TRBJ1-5,CASSPGRGSNQPQHF
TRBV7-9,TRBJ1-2,CASRGGQGSYGYTF
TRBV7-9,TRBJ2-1,CASSLGTYYNEQFF
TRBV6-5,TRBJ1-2,CASNTQTGAGGYTF
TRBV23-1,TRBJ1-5,CASSQFGTGCVAAQHF
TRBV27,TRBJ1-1,CASSLGGGTEAFF
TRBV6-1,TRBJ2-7,CASSEADWPEAYEQYF
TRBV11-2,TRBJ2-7,CASSSGTGGYEQYF
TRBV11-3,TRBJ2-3,CASSLGEDTQYF
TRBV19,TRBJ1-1,CASSIGRFGTEAFF
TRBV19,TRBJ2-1,CASSPDFSGSYNEQFF
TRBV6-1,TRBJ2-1,CASSEGSSGGADEQFF
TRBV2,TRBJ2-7,CASSSRGVFSSEQYF
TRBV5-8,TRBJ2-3,CASSPGTGRTDTQYF
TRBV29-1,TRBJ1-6,CSVSGGSSSYNSPLHF
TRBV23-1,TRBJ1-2,CASPGIGTESYYGYTF
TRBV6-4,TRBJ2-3,CASSAGESTDTQYF